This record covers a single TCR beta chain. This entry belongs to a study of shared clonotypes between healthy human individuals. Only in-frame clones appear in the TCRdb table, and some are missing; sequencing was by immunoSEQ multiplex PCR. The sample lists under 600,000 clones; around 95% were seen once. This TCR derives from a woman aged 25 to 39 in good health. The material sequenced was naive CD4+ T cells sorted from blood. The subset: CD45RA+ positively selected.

The CDR3 DNA is TGTGCCAGCTCACCTCCGGCGGCCGGGGAGCTGTTTTTT. As protein: CASSPPAAGELFF. This rearrangement joins TRBV18 to TRBJ2-2; the D is unclear. The CDR3 contains 13 residues. Germline CDR1 is KGHSH and CDR2 is LQKENI. V shed 3 bases and J shed 6 bases, with 8 bases lying between them.